This record concerns one T cell receptor beta chain sequence. Its antigen remains unidentified. This CDR3 comprises 12 residues. The V gene end was trimmed by 8 bases and the J gene end by 3 bases; junction bases not matched to a gene: 2. Per germline, CDR1 SNHLY and CDR2 FYNNEI. The treatment was: oral pan-JAK inhibitor, 5-10 mg twice daily. From PBMCs, CD4+ and CD8+ T cells were sorted. cDNA serving as the sequencing template came from extracted, reverse transcribed RNA. Only in-frame clones appear in the TCRdb table, and some are missing; sequencing was by immunoSEQ multiplex PCR. The table includes some 100,000 clones, about three fifths detected once. These data belong to a study of CD8+ T cells in alopecia areata. General study results and limits: Sharing of TCRs across patients appeared less clear than in mice, possibly for HLA-related reasons. Scalp samples also yield sequences of resident alphabeta T cells from normal skin. Treatment with tofacitinib significantly lowered scalp clonality and reduced expanded CD8+ clones among the top 100.

This clonotype was obtained from a human donor with alopecia areata. Sequences were derived from CD8+ T cells sorted from blood, sampled at week 4, from a patient treated with tofacitinib. This chain connects TRBV2 to TRBJ2-5, with 8 bases lining up with TRBD2. The CDR3 DNA sequence: TGTGCCAGCGACGGGGGGGAAGAGACCCAGTACTTC. It yields the protein CASDGGEETQYF.